Below, one T cell receptor (beta chain) is given with its context. Antigen: not known. These data come from a study of regulatory T cells in long-lasting Graves disease. Documented time point: newly diagnosed GD, antithyroid drugs for less than 3 months. Isolated PBMC RNA provided the starting material for the TCR library. The patients included were those that came from an endocrinology department in Xi'an, China. EDTA tubes received roughly 9 milliliters of collected peripheral blood. Construction of the TCR beta libraries employed iRepertoire HTBI primers in conjunction with Arm-PCR of CDR3 regions. TCRdb reanalysed the multiplex PCR reads using MiXCR and keeps one entry per CDR3 protein. The data contain 240,000 or so distinct CDR3 sequences, 20% to 25% of them singletons. General observations from the study: TRBV28, TRBJ1-2 and TRBJ2-5 were favored in persistent disease.

CDR1 is MNHEY, CDR2 SVGAGI, per germline. The CDR3 extends over 14 amino acids. V was clipped by 4 bases and J by 2 bases, with 11 bases between them. The source material was peripheral blood mononuclear cells (PBMCs), sampled at new diagnosis, from a patient treated with antithyroid drugs. The chain is built from TRBV6-5 and TRBJ1-2; D gene uncertain. The source is a female donor with Graves disease. This chain's CDR3 is CASSFLQRNYGYTF. The DNA for the CDR3 is TGTGCCAGCAGTTTCTTGCAGCGGAACTATGGCTACACCTTC.